Sequencing of this T cell receptor beta chain was carried out in a study of response to subunit inactivated influenza vaccine. V gave up 0 bases and J gave up 2 bases, with 11 bases separating them. The CDR3 covers 15 residues. TCRdb re-derived calls from the RT-PCR reads in MiXCR, one entry per CDR3 protein. The repertoire consists of more than 400,000 distinct CDR3 sequences, with about a tenth occurring once and the leading ten covering roughly 12%. This clonotype appeared many times. This clonotype was obtained from a man aged 50 to 60 who received an inactivated influenza vaccine. The chain links TRBV12-3 or TRBV12-4 to TRBJ2-7, with D hard to call. The sequenced sample was PBMCs from blood, obtained more than 35 days after vaccination. The CDR3 region is CASSLAWSPPYEQYF. As DNA, the CDR3 is TGTGCCAGCAGTTTAGCGTGGTCCCCTCCCTACGAGCAGTACTTC.